This T cell receptor (beta chain) was recorded in a study of T cell repertoires in cytomegalovirus infection. On the study more broadly: Recently identified HLA-C-restricted CMV epitopes were among the peptides used. Public TCR beta signatures marked donors with CMV infection and the matching HLA. Study-level points and caveats: CMV-specific TCR beta clonotypes restricted by HLA-C were the ones dominating the ex vivo response.

The CDR3 is 13 amino acids. Germline V lookup: CDR1 LNHNV, CDR2 YYDKDF (reference sequence). Trimming shortened V by 5 bases and J by 2 bases, and 7 bases separated the two germline ends. In its sample, this clonotype was seen a few times. Its antigen is currently unknown. One entry per CDR3 protein, called by TCRdb with MiXCR from the reads. The sample has about 830,000 distinct CDR3 sequences, 30% to 35% seen once. The V call is TRBV15, the J call TRBJ1-5, with D possibly being TRBD1 (6 bases). The TCR was taken from a human donor in good health (CMV status not recorded). Some clones in this sample may be carry-over from other donors' samples. The sequencing here drew on cultured CD8+ T cells from PBMCs, taken from culture after CMV antigen stimulation. CDR3 residues: CATSGGGNQPQHF. In DNA form, the CDR3 reads TGTGCCACCAGCGGGGGCGGCAATCAGCCCCAGCATTTT.